The 6 T cell receptor beta chains in this list originate from one sample, sequenced in a study of T cells in Graves' hyperthyroidism and ophthalmopathy. Researchers amplified the TCR beta CDR3 regions from RNA transcripts. Researchers ran a first-round RT-PCR on the TCR CDR3 using the HTBI primer set. TCRdb reanalysed the multiplex PCR reads using MiXCR and keeps one entry per CDR3 protein. The sample includes roughly 500,000 distinct CDR3 sequences, about 45% of them seen just once. Source material: peripheral blood or thyroid tissue (not recorded which). These receptor sequences come from an adult woman with Graves' disease, either hyperthyroidism or ophthalmopathy (not recorded which).

The chain uses TRBV2 and TRBJ2-2; TRBD1 matches 7 bases. Germline V lookup: CDR1 SNHLY, CDR2 FYNNEI. The length of the CDR3 is 14 residues. V trimming: 6 bases; J trimming: 5 bases; junction bases outside the gene matches: 6. The CDR3 loop reads CASRTGSGTGELFF. CDR3 nucleotide sequence: TGTGCCAGCAGGACAGGGTCGGGGACCGGGGAGCTGTTTTTT.

Ten or more counts support this clonotype. The chain links TRBV5-6 to TRBJ1-2; 8 nucleotides agree with TRBD1. The CDR3 extends over 16 amino acids. The V and J ends lost 1 base and 4 bases, in that order; junction bases with no gene match: 9. Germline V gives CDR1 SGHDT, CDR2 YYEEEE. CDR3 sequence (DNA): TGTGCCAGCAGCTTGCGCCCGGACAGGGTGGGCTATGGCTACACCTTC. It is translated as CASSLRPDRVGYGYTF.

V is TRBV7-2 and J is TRBJ1-1; D not certain. Trimming pared 3 bases from V and 6 bases from J, leaving 14 bases between. The CDR3 is 14 residues long. Germline V gives CDR1 SGHTA, CDR2 FQGNSA. CDR3 nucleotide sequence: TGTGCCAGCAGCTTCGTCAGGAGGCCCGCTGAAGCTTTCTTT. As protein: CASSFVRRPAEAFF.

The genes are TRBV5-1 and TRBJ1-1; the D is unclear. Germline V gene lookup returns CDR1 SGHRS and CDR2 YFSETQ. The CDR3 totals 14 residues. V gave up 3 bases and J gave up 2 bases, with 11 bases separating them. CDR3 nucleotides: TGCGCCAGCAGCTCTGACGGTCGAAACACTGAAGCTTTCTTT. This gives the protein CASSSDGRNTEAFF.

The J gene is TRBJ1-4, the V gene TRBV29-1; D gene ambiguous. Germline loops: CDR1 SQVTM, CDR2 ANQGSEA. CDR3 length equals 11 residues. Trimming took 1 base from V and 7 from J, leaving 4 bases between them. CDR3 sequence: CSVEAGEKLFF. CDR3 DNA sequence: TGCAGCGTTGAAGCGGGTGAAAAACTGTTTTTT. Looking up the rest from reference TRBV29-1 and TRBJ1-4 gives the full variable domain: SAVISQKPSRDICQRGTSLTIQCQVDSQVTMMFWYRQQPGQSLTLIATANQGSEATYESGFVIDKFPISRPNLTFSTLTVSNMSPEDSSIYLCSVEAGEKLFFGSGTQLSVL.

Of note for this clonotype: Germline and junction disagree at one end, which may indicate a read error. V usage is TRBV5-1 and J usage is TRBJ2-1, with 10 bases identical to TRBD1. This CDR3 has 11 residues. Germline assignment: CDR1 SGHRS and CDR2 YFSETQ. The CDR3 region is CASSLLGQGIF. Here the CDR3 DNA reads TGCGCCAGCAGCTTGTTGGGACAGGGGATCTTC.